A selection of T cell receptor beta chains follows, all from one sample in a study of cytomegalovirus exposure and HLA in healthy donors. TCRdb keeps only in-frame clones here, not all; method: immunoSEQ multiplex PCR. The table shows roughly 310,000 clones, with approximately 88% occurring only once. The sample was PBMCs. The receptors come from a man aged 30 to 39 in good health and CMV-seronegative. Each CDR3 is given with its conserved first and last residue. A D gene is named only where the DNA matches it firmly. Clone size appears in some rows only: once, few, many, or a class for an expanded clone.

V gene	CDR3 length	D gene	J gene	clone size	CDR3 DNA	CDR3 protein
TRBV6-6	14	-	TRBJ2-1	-	TGTGCCAGCAGTTACGCGGGGACCCACAATGAGCAGTTCTTC	CASSYAGTHNEQFF
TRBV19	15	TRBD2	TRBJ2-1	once	TGTGCCAGTAGGACGGGGGGGTCTTCCTACAATGAGCAGTTCTTC	CASRTGGSSYNEQFF
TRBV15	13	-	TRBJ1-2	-	TGTGCCACCAGCAGAGTACACGGAGAAATGTACACCTTC	CATSRVHGEMYTF
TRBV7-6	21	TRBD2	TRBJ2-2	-	TGTGCCAGCAGCTTAGACCCGGGACTAGCGGGGGGGCCAAGGAACACCGGGGAGCTGTTTTTT	CASSLDPGLAGGPRNTGELFF
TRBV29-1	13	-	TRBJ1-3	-	TGCAACCCAGGGTGTTCGTCGGGAAACACCATATATTTT	CNPGCSSGNTIYF
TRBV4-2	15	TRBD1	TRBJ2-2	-	TGTGCCAGCAGCCCTCAGGGGGCGAACACCGGGGAGCTGTTTTTT	CASSPQGANTGELFF
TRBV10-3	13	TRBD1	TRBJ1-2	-	TGTGCCATCAGACCGAAGGGGGCTGATGGCTACACCTTC	CAIRPKGADGYTF
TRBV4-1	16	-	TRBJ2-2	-	TGCGCCAGCAGCCAAGCCGCTGACAGGTTAATCGGGGAGCTGTTTTTT	CASSQAADRLIGELFF
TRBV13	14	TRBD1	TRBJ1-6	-	TGTGCCAGCAGCGTGGAGGGACAGGGTTCACCCCTCCACTTT	CASSVEGQGSPLHF
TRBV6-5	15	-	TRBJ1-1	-	TGTGCCAGCAGTTACGGATTGGGTCGGCACAGGAAAATGGAATTT	CASSYGLGRHRKMEF
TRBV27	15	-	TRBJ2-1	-	TGTGCCAGCAGTTTTTGGACAGCGAACTACAATGAGCAGTTCTTC	CASSFWTANYNEQFF
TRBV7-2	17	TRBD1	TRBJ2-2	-	TGTGCCAGCAGCTTATTTCCGACAGGGGGTGCCAACGGGGAGCTGTTTTTT	CASSLFPTGGANGELFF
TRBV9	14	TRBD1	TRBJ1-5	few	TGTGCCAGCAGCGTAGGGGACAGGGGACAGCCCCAGCATTTT	CASSVGDRGQPQHF
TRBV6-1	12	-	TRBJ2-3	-	TGTGCCAGCAGGCCCGACCGGGTTACGCAGTATTTT	CASRPDRVTQYF
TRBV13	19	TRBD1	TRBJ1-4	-	TGTGCCAGCAGCTTAGATTTTCGGGACAGGCTCCACTTAAAGGAAAAACTGTTTTTT	CASSLDFRDRLHLKEKLFF
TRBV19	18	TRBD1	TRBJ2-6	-	TGTGCCAGTAGTAATATTCGGACAGGGCGGGCTGGGGCCAACGTCCTGACTTTC	CASSNIRTGRAGANVLTF
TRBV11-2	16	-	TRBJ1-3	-	TGTGCCAGCAGCTTAGGGGCTGCGGGAATCGGAAACACCATATATTTT	CASSLGAAGIGNTIYF
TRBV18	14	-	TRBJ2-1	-	TGTGCCAGCTCACCTCCAGAAGACAGGAATGAGCAGTTCTTC	CASSPPEDRNEQFF
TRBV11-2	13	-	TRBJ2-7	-	TGTGCCAGCAGCTTAGTGGCCGCCTACGAGCAGTACTTC	CASSLVAAYEQYF
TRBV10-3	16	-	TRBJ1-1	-	TGTGCCATCAGCGGTTTAACAACCTCGGGGTTCACTGAAGCTTTCTTT	CAISGLTTSGFTEAFF
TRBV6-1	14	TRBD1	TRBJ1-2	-	TGTGCCAGCAGAGGACAGGGGGCAGGCTATGGCTACACCTTC	CASRGQGAGYGYTF
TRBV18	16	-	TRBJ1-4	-	TGTGCCAGCTCACCAGGGTCAGCAGGGGTTCGGGAAAAACTGTTTTTT	CASSPGSAGVREKLFF
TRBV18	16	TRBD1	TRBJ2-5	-	TGTGCCAGCTCACCAATTGGACAGGGGGGACAAGAGACCCAGTACTTC	CASSPIGQGGQETQYF
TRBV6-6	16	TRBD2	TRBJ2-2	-	TGTGCCAGCAGTTATGGCGGGGGGATAAACACCGGGGAGCTGTTTTTT	CASSYGGGINTGELFF
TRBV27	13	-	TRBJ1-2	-	TGTGCCAGCAGTTTACACCAGGGATATGGCTACACCTTC	CASSLHQGYGYTF
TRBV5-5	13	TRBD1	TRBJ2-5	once	TGTGCCAGCAGCCACTTCTCGGGACAGGTCCGGTACTTC	CASSHFSGQVRYF
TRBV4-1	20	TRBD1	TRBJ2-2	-	TGCGCCAGCAGCCATATCCCCGGGACAGGGGGACGGATAAACACCGGGGAGCTGTTTTTT	CASSHIPGTGGRINTGELFF
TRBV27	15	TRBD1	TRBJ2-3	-	TGTGCCAGCAGTTTATTGGGGACAGGACTTAATACGCAGTATTTT	CASSLLGTGLNTQYF
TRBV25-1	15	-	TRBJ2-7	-	TGTGCCAGCAGTGGATATCAGGGCTACTCCTACGAGCAGTACTTC	CASSGYQGYSYEQYF
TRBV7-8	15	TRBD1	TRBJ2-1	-	TGTGCCAGCAGCTCAACAGGGGGTCGTCTCAATGAGCAGTTCTTC	CASSSTGGRLNEQFF
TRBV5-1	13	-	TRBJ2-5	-	TGCGCCAGCAGCTTGGACAGCCTTCAGACCCAGTACTTC	CASSLDSLQTQYF
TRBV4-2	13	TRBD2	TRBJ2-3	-	TGTGCCAGCAGCCAAGGGTCTGCTAGCGGGCGGCATTTT	CASSQGSASGRHF
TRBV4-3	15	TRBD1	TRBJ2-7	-	TGCGCCAGCAGCCAGAACAGGGGTTCCTCCTACGAGCAGTACTTC	CASSQNRGSSYEQYF
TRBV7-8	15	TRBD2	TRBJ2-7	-	TGTGCCAGCAGCTTAGTCGCGGGGGTCTCCTACGAGCAGTACTTC	CASSLVAGVSYEQYF
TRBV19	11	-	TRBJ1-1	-	TGTGCCAGTAGTGACAGCCTTGAAGCTTTCTTT	CASSDSLEAFF
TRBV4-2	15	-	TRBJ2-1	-	TGTGCCAGCAGCCAAGGGACAGAGCAGTACAATGAGCAGTTCTTC	CASSQGTEQYNEQFF
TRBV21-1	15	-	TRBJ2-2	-	TGTGCCAGCAGCGATGAGGACAGGTTAACCGGGGAGCTGTTTTTT	CASSDEDRLTGELFF